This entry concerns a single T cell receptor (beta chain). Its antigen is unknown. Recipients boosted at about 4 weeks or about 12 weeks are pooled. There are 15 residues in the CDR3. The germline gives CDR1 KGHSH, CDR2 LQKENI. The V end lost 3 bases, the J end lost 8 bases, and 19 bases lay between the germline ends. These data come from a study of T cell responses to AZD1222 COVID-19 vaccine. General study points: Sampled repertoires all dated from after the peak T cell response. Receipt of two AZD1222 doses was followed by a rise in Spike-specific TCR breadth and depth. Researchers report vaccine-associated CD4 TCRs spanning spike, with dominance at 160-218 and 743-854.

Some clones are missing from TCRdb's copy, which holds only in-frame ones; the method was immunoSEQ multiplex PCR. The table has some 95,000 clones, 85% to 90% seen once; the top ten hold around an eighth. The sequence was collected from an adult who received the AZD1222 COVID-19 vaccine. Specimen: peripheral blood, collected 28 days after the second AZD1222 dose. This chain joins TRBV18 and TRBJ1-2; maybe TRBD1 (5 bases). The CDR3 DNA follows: TGTGCCAGCTCACCGACATTAACCGGGGGAGAGGGCTACACCTTC. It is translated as CASSPTLTGGEGYTF.